Following are 26 T cell receptor beta chains from one sample sequenced in a study of regulatory T cells in long-lasting Graves disease. Combining iRepertoire HTBI primers with Arm-PCR of CDR3 regions, the authors built TCR beta libraries. TCRdb itself ran the multiplex PCR reads through MiXCR, one entry per CDR3 protein. The sample records more than 650,000 distinct CDR3 sequences, 25% to 35% being singletons. Noted time point: persistent/refractory GD, antithyroid drugs over 5 years with positive TRAb. Extracted RNA from PBMCs served as the source of the TCR library. The source was peripheral blood mononuclear cells (PBMCs), collected when the disease was refractory, from a patient treated with antithyroid drugs. These receptors were taken from a female donor with Graves disease.

This chain links TRBV10-3 with TRBJ2-7; D not certain. V shed 8 bases and J shed 3 bases, with 17 bases lying between them. The CDR3 consists of 14 residues. Germline CDR1 is ENHRY and CDR2 is SYGVKD. The CDR3 reads CAIFAEDGIYEQYF. CDR3 coding DNA: TGTGCCATCTTCGCCGAGGACGGCATCTACGAGCAGTACTTC.

The CDR3 spells CASRGTRTSGTDTQYF. The CDR3 bases are TGTGCCAGTAGGGGAACCCGGACTAGCGGCACAGATACGCAGTATTTT. The chain employs TRBV19 and TRBJ2-3, with TRBD2 matching over 9 bases. CDR1 is LNHDA and CDR2 is SQIVND in the germline V gene (reference sequence). Losses at the gene ends were 6 bases for V and 1 base for J; bases not matched to a gene: 8. The CDR3 is 16 residues long.

This clonotype was seen a single time. The conserved phenylalanine or tryptophan normally closing the CDR3 is absent here, so this likely arose from a read error. The genes are TRBV19 and TRBJ1-5; D gene uncertain. CDR1 and CDR2 (germline): LNHDA, SQIVND (reference sequence). There are 12 residues in the CDR3. This CDR3 reads CTSSLRLQPQHL. In nucleotides, the CDR3 is TGTACCAGTAGTCTTCGGCTCCAGCCCCAGCATCTT.

The chain carries TRBV7-6 and TRBJ2-3; D not resolved. The germline V gene has CDR1 SGHVS and CDR2 FNYEAQ. The CDR3 contains 14 residues. Trimming removed 0 bases from V and 3 bases from J, with 7 bases in between. Here the CDR3 reads CASSLAMFTDTQYF. The DNA for the CDR3 is TGTGCCAGCAGCTTAGCGATGTTTACAGATACGCAGTATTTT.

There are many counts of this clonotype. The chain couples TRBV6-1 to TRBJ1-5; no reliable D call. The germline V gene encodes CDR1 MNHNS and CDR2 SASEGT. With 1 base removed from V and 4 bases from J, the gap between germline ends came to 5 bases. CDR3 length: 13 residues. The CDR3, as DNA: TGTGCCAGCAGTGAAGTTGCTAATCAGCCCCAGCATTTT. It is translated as CASSEVANQPQHF.

The chain joins TRBV6-1 to TRBJ2-7; D might be TRBD2 (6 bases). The length of the CDR3 is 13 residues. V lost 6 bases to trimming and J lost 9 bases, with 18 bases between them. CDR1 and CDR2 from the germline V gene are MNHNS and SASEGT. In DNA form, the CDR3 reads TGTGCCAGCAGCCTGGACTACGGCGATGTGCAGTACTTC. This codes for CASSLDYGDVQYF.

This chain joins TRBV20-1 and TRBJ1-5; D is perhaps TRBD1 (6 bases). Germline V gene data show CDR1 as DFQATT and CDR2 as SNEGSKA (reference sequence). V shed 7 bases and J shed 1 base, with 14 bases lying between them. The CDR3 runs to 14 residues. CDR3 sequence (DNA): TGCAGTGTACCGTCGGGACAAAGCAATCAGCCCCAGCATTTT. It translates to CSVPSGQSNQPQHF.

This clonotype was counted only a few times. The chain employs TRBV7-9 and TRBJ1-1; tentative D call: TRBD1 (5 bases). Trimming removed 3 bases at V and 1 base at J, with 12 bases between. The CDR3 runs to 15 residues. The germline gives CDR1 SEHNR, CDR2 FQNEAQ (reference sequence). CDR3 in amino acids: CASSFNSGGNTEAFF. The CDR3 region has the DNA TGTGCCAGCAGCTTCAATAGCGGGGGGAACACTGAAGCTTTCTTT.

In its sample, this clonotype was seen a few times. One end of the junction does not line up with germline, which may come from a read error. This chain links TRBV7-6 with TRBJ2-7; D remains ambiguous. This CDR3 spans 14 amino acids. Per germline, CDR1 SGHVS and CDR2 FNYEAQ. The CDR3 DNA reads TGTGCCAGCAGCTTAACCCGACTTTCCTCCGAGCAGTACTTC. As protein: CASSLTRLSSEQYF.

This clonotype was counted only a few times. This chain joins TRBV12-3 or TRBV12-4 and TRBJ1-2; 9 bases line up with TRBD1. Germline trimming cut 6 bases from V and 8 bases from J; bases unmatched to any gene: 10. This CDR3 contains 14 residues. The CDR3 sequence: CASRDTGGVGGYTF. CDR3 sequence (DNA): TGTGCCAGCAGGGATACAGGGGGCGTGGGGGGCTACACCTTC.

In its sample, this clonotype was seen a few times. The chain is built from TRBV6-9 and TRBJ2-7; 7 nucleotides agree with TRBD2. Germline CDR1 is MNHGY and CDR2 is SVAAGI. J gave up 9 bases and V 3 bases, and 11 bases lay outside the gene matches. The CDR3 runs to 14 residues. The CDR3 region has the DNA TGTGCCAGCAGTTACTCAAGCGGGGCCGGTGGGCAGTACTTC. Amino acids: CASSYSSGAGGQYF.

The chain has TRBV7-9 and TRBJ2-7, with TRBD2 matching over 9 bases. Germline assignment: CDR1 SEHNR and CDR2 FQNEAQ (reference sequence). The CDR3 contains 18 residues. Trimming took 5 bases from V and 7 from J; bases not matched to a gene: 21. Written as DNA, the CDR3 is TGTGCCAGCAGCCGTTTCATTTCTAGCGGGAACTCATTGCGGGAGCAGTACTTC. Translation gives CASSRFISSGNSLREQYF.

The gene calls are TRBV20-1 and TRBJ1-6; D unresolved. V lost 1 base and J 14 bases, leaving 15 bases between the germline ends. The germline V gene encodes CDR1 DFQATT and CDR2 SNEGSKA (reference sequence). The CDR3 totals 13 residues. The CDR3, as DNA: TGCAGTGCTAGAGTCGAACAGCTCGGCGCCCTCCACTTT. It is translated as CSARVEQLGALHF.

This clonotype appeared a few times. The rearrangement uses TRBV30 and TRBJ1-4; 8 bases agree with TRBD1. Germline assignment: CDR1 GTSNPN and CDR2 SVGIG (reference sequence). CDR3 length equals 15 residues. The V segment lost 3 bases and the J segment 3 bases; nucleotides outside the gene matches: 6. The CDR3 sequence is CAWRATGGANEKLFF. The DNA of the CDR3 is TGTGCCTGGAGGGCCACAGGGGGAGCTAATGAAAAACTGTTTTTT. Supplemented by reference TRBV30 and TRBJ1-4, the full variable domain reads SQTIHQWPATLVQPVGSPLSLECTVEGTSNPNLYWYRQAAGRGLQLLFYSVGIGQISSEVPQNLSASRPQDRQFILSSKKLLLSDSGFYLCAWRATGGANEKLFFGSGTQLSVL.

The chain recombines TRBV6-1 with TRBJ2-7, with 7 bases lining up with TRBD1. Germline V gives CDR1 MNHNS, CDR2 SASEGT. CDR3 length equals 14 residues. Losses at the gene ends were 9 bases for V and 1 base for J; bases not matched to a gene: 9. CDR3 sequence: CASSDRVRSYEQYF. In nucleotides, the CDR3 is TGTGCCAGTTCAGACAGGGTAAGGTCCTACGAGCAGTACTTC.

This clonotype was observed many times. V is TRBV2 and J is TRBJ2-5; 8 bases are shared with TRBD1. Germline loops: CDR1 SNHLY, CDR2 FYNNEI. CDR3 length equals 16 residues. J was trimmed by 1 base and V by 6 bases; bases with no gene match: 10. The CDR3 coding sequence is TGTGCCAGCAGGCCGGACAGGGAATACCTCCAAGAGACCCAGTACTTC. This codes for CASRPDREYLQETQYF.

This clonotype was detected a few times. The chain joins TRBV19 to TRBJ2-5; no reliable D call. Between the trimmed V and J ends, which lost 3 bases and 6 bases, there was a span of 8 bases. Germline V gene data show CDR1 as LNHDA and CDR2 as SQIVND (reference sequence). This CDR3 comprises 12 residues. CDR3 DNA: TGTGCCAGTAGTATGACCGGACAGACCCAGTACTTC. Amino acid sequence: CASSMTGQTQYF.

V gene TRBV6-2 or TRBV6-3 combines with J gene TRBJ2-7, with 7 bases lining up with TRBD1. Trimming took 4 bases from V and 3 from J; bases not matched to a gene: 15. The CDR3 contains 17 residues. The germline gives CDR1 MNHEY, CDR2 SVGEGT. The CDR3 reads CASSWGRQGAVGYEQYF. The CDR3 DNA sequence: TGTGCCAGCAGTTGGGGGAGACAGGGTGCCGTCGGCTACGAGCAGTACTTC.

The V gene is TRBV4-1, the J gene TRBJ2-5; D unclear. This CDR3 contains 16 residues. Germline V gene data show CDR1 as MGHRA and CDR2 as YSYEKL. Trimming stripped 4 bases from V and 5 bases from J, with 20 bases between. The CDR3 region has the DNA TGCGCCAGCAGCCGGGCAGACCGACGAGGAGAGGAGACCCAGTACTTC. The encoded protein is CASSRADRRGEETQYF.

The V call is TRBV30, the J call TRBJ1-2; D is possibly TRBD1 (5 bases). This CDR3 comprises 16 residues. V was cut by 3 bases and J by 5 bases, with 22 bases left in between. Per the germline V gene, CDR1 is GTSNPN and CDR2 is SVGIG (reference sequence). The CDR3 is CAWSTNTRQLSYGYTF. In nucleotides, the CDR3 is TGTGCCTGGAGCACCAACACCCGACAGCTAAGTTATGGCTACACCTTC. Full variable domain (missing parts from reference TRBV30 and TRBJ1-2): SQTIHQWPATLVQPVGSPLSLECTVEGTSNPNLYWYRQAAGRGLQLLFYSVGIGQISSEVPQNLSASRPQDRQFILSSKKLLLSDSGFYLCAWSTNTRQLSYGYTFGSGTRLTVV.

This clonotype came up many times. This chain links TRBV6-1 with TRBJ1-5; D not certain. Germline CDR1 MNHNS, CDR2 SASEGT. This CDR3 has 14 residues. V was cut by 1 base and J by 1 base, with 5 bases left in between. The CDR3 region has the DNA TGTGCCAGCAGTGAAGTCAGAAGCAATCAGCCCCAGCATTTT. It is translated as CASSEVRSNQPQHF.

This clonotype was counted between two and nine times. V and J are TRBV10-3 and TRBJ1-6, with TRBD1 matching over 10 bases. This CDR3 is 15 amino acids long. Germline CDR1 is ENHRY and CDR2 is SYGVKD. After removal of 4 bases from V and 5 bases from J, the junction contained 2 bases not matched to a gene. The CDR3 coding sequence is TGTGCCATCAGTGGACAGGGGGCGAATAATTCACCCCTCCACTTT. This encodes CAISGQGANNSPLHF.

J is TRBJ1-1 and V is TRBV27; no firm D call. This CDR3 has 15 residues. Germline values: CDR1 MNHEY, CDR2 SMNVEV (reference sequence). V lost 6 bases to trimming and J lost 1 base, with 15 bases between them. The CDR3 sequence is CASSYDLSGNTEAFF. The CDR3 DNA reads TGTGCCAGCAGCTATGACCTCTCGGGGAACACTGAAGCTTTCTTT.

In this sample, this clonotype turned up many times. The chain employs TRBV28 and TRBJ2-5, with 8 positions matching TRBD1. The CDR3 is 14 amino acids. Trimming at V came to 5 bases and at J to 13 bases, leaving 15 bases not matched to a gene. The V gene's germline CDR1 is MDHEN and CDR2 SYDVKM. CDR3 protein: CASSPPGQGRTAYF. For the CDR3, the DNA is TGTGCCAGCAGTCCCCCCGGACAGGGACGAACCGCGTACTTC.

This clonotype was observed a handful of times. The J gene is TRBJ2-2, the V gene TRBV5-6; 7 bases align to TRBD2. The CDR3 is made up of 18 amino acids. The ends lost 2 bases at V and 0 bases at J; junction bases unmatched: 10. Looked up from germline, CDR1 is SGHDT and CDR2 is YYEEEE. The CDR3 bases are TGTGCCAGCAGCTTACAGATTAGCGGGCTTACGAACACCGGGGAGCTGTTTTTT. This translates into CASSLQISGLTNTGELFF. Full variable domain (missing parts from reference TRBV5-6 and TRBJ2-2): DAGVTQSPTHLIKTRGQQVTLRCSPKSGHDTVSWYQQALGQGPQFIFQYYEEEERQRGNFPDRFSGHQFPNYSSELNVNALLLGDSALYLCASSLQISGLTNTGELFFGEGSRLTVL.

This clonotype showed up just once. The chain carries TRBV27 and TRBJ1-6, with D uncertain. The CDR3 runs 14 residues. V lost 6 bases and J 8 bases, leaving 14 bases between the germline ends. The germline V gene encodes CDR1 MNHEY and CDR2 SMNVEV (reference sequence). CDR3 loop: CASSDSSSYSPLHF. The CDR3 DNA follows: TGTGCCAGCAGCGACTCCAGTAGCTATTCACCCCTCCACTTT.